Shown below are 27 T cell receptor beta chains from a single sample sequenced in a study of blood T cell repertoires in COVID-19. The protocol was immunoSEQ multiplex PCR, while the TCRdb copy is restricted to in-frame clones and leaves out a portion. The table lists 40,000 to 60,000 clones, roughly 80% of them singletons. Sequenced: peripheral blood. The receptors come from a man over 45 with active COVID-19.

V and J are TRBV18 and TRBJ1-1; 7 bases are a match to TRBD1. CDR3 length: 14 amino acids. Per germline, CDR1 KGHSH and CDR2 LQKENI. The V gene end was trimmed by 4 bases and the J gene end by 7 bases; junction bases not matched to a gene: 9. The CDR3 sequence: CASSRSRGSGEAFF. Here the CDR3 DNA reads TGTGCCAGCTCACGTTCCAGGGGGTCCGGTGAAGCTTTCTTT. The full variable domain, rest sourced from reference TRBV18 and TRBJ1-1, is NAGVMQNPRHLVRRRGQEARLRCSPMKGHSHVYWYRQLPEEGLKFMVYLQKENIIDESGMPKERFSAEFPKEGPSILRIQQVVRGDSAAYFCASSRSRGSGEAFFGQGTRLTVV.

This clone occurred once. This chain connects TRBV5-6 to TRBJ1-4; 8 bases agree with TRBD1. This CDR3 comprises 12 residues. CDR1 is SGHDT, CDR2 YYEEEE, per germline. Trimming at V came to 2 bases and at J to 15 bases, leaving 6 bases not matched to a gene. CDR3 loop: CASSFTSGQVFF. The CDR3 region has the DNA TGTGCCAGCAGCTTTACCTCGGGACAGGTGTTTTTT. The entire variable domain, with the rest obtained from reference TRBV5-6 and TRBJ1-4, is as follows: DAGVTQSPTHLIKTRGQQVTLRCSPKSGHDTVSWYQQALGQGPQFIFQYYEEEERQRGNFPDRFSGHQFPNYSSELNVNALLLGDSALYLCASSFTSGQVFFGSGTQLSVL.

The chain is built from TRBV7-2 and TRBJ1-5; no clear D. Trimming left V 5 bases short and J 3 bases short, with 17 bases between. Germline V gene lookup returns CDR1 SGHTA and CDR2 FQGNSA. The CDR3 consists of 16 residues. CDR3 nucleotides: TGTGCCAGCAGCGGAAGGGATTCGGGGTACAATCAGCCCCAGCATTTT. Its translation: CASSGRDSGYNQPQHF.

DNA of the CDR3: TGTGCCAGTAGTAGCATTGAGGGCACAGATACGCAGTATTTT. The encoded protein is CASSSIEGTDTQYF. J is TRBJ2-3 and V is TRBV19; D remains unclear. In germline, CDR1 is LNHDA, CDR2 SQIVND (reference sequence). The V end lost 4 bases, the J end lost 1 base, and 9 bases lay between the germline ends. The CDR3 loop spans 14 amino acids.

This rearrangement joins TRBV5-6 to TRBJ2-2; TRBD2 matches at 15 bases. Germline loops: CDR1 SGHDT, CDR2 YYEEEE. Trimming took 3 bases from V and 6 from J; bases not matched to a gene: 3. The CDR3 has 16 residues. The CDR3 region is CASSSRTSGGAGELFF. For the CDR3, the DNA is TGTGCCAGCAGCTCCCGGACTAGCGGGGGGGCCGGGGAGCTGTTTTTT.

J is TRBJ2-4 and V is TRBV7-9, with D possibly being TRBD2 (6 bases). The length of the CDR3 is 17 residues. V was trimmed by 0 bases and J by 0 bases, leaving 12 bases between them. Germline-derived CDR1 and CDR2 are SEHNR and FQNEAQ (reference sequence). As DNA, the CDR3 is TGTGCCAGCAGCTTAGCATCTCTCGGGGGAGCCAAAAACATTCAGTACTTC. Translated, it gives CASSLASLGGAKNIQYF. The full variable domain, in which reference TRBV7-9 and TRBJ2-4 provide the parts outside the CDR3, is DTGVSQNPRHKITKRGQNVTFRCDPISEHNRLYWYRQTLGQGPEFLTYFQNEAQLEKSRLLSDRFSAERPKGSFSTLEIQRTEQGDSAMYLCASSLASLGGAKNIQYFGAGTRLSVL.

The gene calls are TRBV19 and TRBJ1-1; TRBD1 matches at 12 bases. The CDR3 spans 15 residues. Trimming removed 5 bases from V and 4 bases from J; junction bases left unmatched: 5. Germline-derived CDR1 and CDR2 are LNHDA and SQIVND (reference sequence). The CDR3 DNA reads TGTGCCAGTAGTTTGGGACAGGGGGCAATCACTGAAGCTTTCTTT. Its translation: CASSLGQGAITEAFF.

This clone was counted a few times. V and J are TRBV7-2 and TRBJ2-3; perhaps TRBD2 as D (6 bases). V was shortened by 4 bases and J by 0 bases, with 11 bases between the two germline ends. CDR1 is SGHTA and CDR2 is FQGNSA in the germline V gene. The CDR3 has 15 amino acids. The CDR3 protein is CASSSDYLSTDTQYF. The CDR3 DNA is TGTGCCAGCAGCTCGGACTACCTCAGCACAGATACGCAGTATTTT. The full variable domain, with the rest looked up from reference TRBV7-2 and TRBJ2-3, is GAGVSQSPSNKVTEKGKDVELRCDPISGHTALYWYRQSLGQGLEFLIYFQGNSAPDKSGLPSDRFSAERTGGSVSTLTIQRTQQEDSAVYLCASSSDYLSTDTQYFGPGTRLTVL.

The count of this clone is one. The chain joins TRBV9 to TRBJ2-4; 8 nucleotides align to TRBD2. The ends lost 0 bases at V and 7 bases at J; junction bases unmatched: 3. This CDR3 is 14 amino acids long. CDR1 SGDLS and CDR2 YYNGEE come from the germline V gene. The CDR3 nucleotides read TGTGCCAGCAGCGTAGGACCGGGAGGGAACATTCAGTACTTC. Protein product: CASSVGPGGNIQYF.

The rearrangement links TRBV5-5 to TRBJ2-7; 8 bases match TRBD2. V shed 0 bases and J 3 bases; nucleotides not matched to a gene: 5. The CDR3 consists of 15 residues. CDR1 is SGHKS and CDR2 is YYEKEE in the germline V gene (reference sequence). The CDR3 nucleotides read TGTGCCAGCAGCTTGGCTCTAGCGGGTTACTACGAGCAGTACTTC. This codes for CASSLALAGYYEQYF.

The chain is built from TRBV19 and TRBJ2-3; 8 bases are a match to TRBD2. Trimming removed 11 bases from V and 3 bases from J; junction bases left unmatched: 7. This CDR3 has 13 residues. The germline V gene encodes CDR1 LNHDA and CDR2 SQIVND (reference sequence). The CDR3 loop is CACRGGPTDTQYF. The CDR3 nucleotides read TGTGCCTGTCGGGGGGGCCCGACAGATACGCAGTATTTT. Full variable domain (rest looked up from reference TRBV19 and TRBJ2-3): DGGITQSPKYLFRKEGQNVTLSCEQNLNHDAMYWYRQDPGQGLRLIYYSQIVNDFQKGDIAEGYSVSREKKESFPLTVTSAQKNPTAFYLCACRGGPTDTQYFGPGTRLTVL.

V gene TRBV24-1 combines with J gene TRBJ1-4, with D perhaps TRBD1 (6 bases). The CDR3 runs 15 residues. V lost 4 bases and J 7 bases, leaving 15 bases between the germline ends. The V gene's germline CDR1 is KGHDR and CDR2 SFDVKD. CDR3 sequence (DNA): TGTGCCACCAGTGAAACCAGGGGTTTTGGTGAAAAACTGTTTTTT. This gives the protein CATSETRGFGEKLFF.

This chain links TRBV18 with TRBJ1-1, with a tentative D call TRBD1 (5 bases). Germline CDR1 and CDR2: KGHSH and LQKENI. The CDR3 has 14 amino acids. The V gene lost 3 bases and the J gene lost 0 bases, with 8 bases spanning the gap. For the CDR3, the DNA is TGTGCCAGCTCACCCGAACAGGTGAACACTGAAGCTTTCTTT. Protein: CASSPEQVNTEAFF.

The genes are TRBV6-5 and TRBJ1-6, with 8 bases identical to TRBD1. Germline-derived CDR1 and CDR2 are MNHEY and SVGAGI. V dropped 4 bases and J dropped 9; count of bases not matched to a gene: 5. The CDR3 spans 14 residues. Written as DNA, the CDR3 is TGTGCCAGCAGTTGGGACAGGAGTCGTTCACCCCTCCACTTT. Amino acid sequence: CASSWDRSRSPLHF.

J is TRBJ1-2 and V is TRBV7-2; tentative D call: TRBD1 (6 bases). Trimming cost V 5 bases and J 1 base, with 14 bases left between them. The CDR3 has 15 amino acids. Germline V gene lookup returns CDR1 SGHTA and CDR2 FQGNSA. In DNA form, the CDR3 reads TGTGCCAGCAGCCAGGGGAGGGTCAGTAACTATGGCTACACCTTC. Translation gives CASSQGRVSNYGYTF.

The chain employs TRBV19 and TRBJ2-3; 8 positions agree with TRBD1. Germline V lookup: CDR1 LNHDA, CDR2 SQIVND (reference sequence). Trimming at V came to 5 bases and at J to 1 base, leaving 5 bases not matched to a gene. The CDR3 spans 15 residues. In nucleotides, the CDR3 is TGTGCCAGTAGTGAGCCAGGGGGCGGCACAGATACGCAGTATTTT. Amino acid sequence: CASSEPGGGTDTQYF.

CDR3 DNA: TGTGCCAGCGGTTTAGGGCAGGGTTCGAATGAGCAGTTCTTC. Protein: CASGLGQGSNEQFF. The J gene is TRBJ2-1, the V gene TRBV2; TRBD1 is a possible D gene (5 bases). CDR1 and CDR2 (germline): SNHLY, FYNNEI. V dropped 8 bases and J dropped 7 bases, with 18 bases sitting between them. This CDR3 contains 14 residues.

This rearrangement joins TRBV10-3 to TRBJ2-7, with 9 bases that match TRBD1. This CDR3 is 14 amino acids long. The V gene's germline CDR1 is ENHRY and CDR2 SYGVKD. With 5 bases clipped from V and 5 bases from J, the junction kept 7 bases outside the gene matches. The CDR3 protein is CAISRTGAGHEQYF. CDR3 coding DNA: TGTGCCATCAGTCGGACAGGGGCGGGCCACGAGCAGTACTTC.

This clone was observed a single time. This sequence joins TRBV5-6 and TRBJ2-4, with D maybe TRBD1 (5 bases). The CDR3 length is 17 residues. V was shortened by 0 bases and J by 1 base, with 14 bases between the two germline ends. Looked up from germline, CDR1 is SGHDT and CDR2 is YYEEEE. The CDR3 region is CASSLAREGLAKNIQYF. CDR3 bases: TGTGCCAGCAGCTTGGCCAGGGAAGGGCTCGCCAAAAACATTCAGTACTTC. Full variable domain (outside the CDR3, taken from reference TRBV5-6 and TRBJ2-4): DAGVTQSPTHLIKTRGQQVTLRCSPKSGHDTVSWYQQALGQGPQFIFQYYEEEERQRGNFPDRFSGHQFPNYSSELNVNALLLGDSALYLCASSLAREGLAKNIQYFGAGTRLSVL.

This chain links TRBV4-3 with TRBJ1-2; a possible D gene is TRBD1 (6 bases). There are 16 residues in the CDR3. Germline V gene lookup returns CDR1 LGHNA and CDR2 YSLEER. Between the trimmed V and J ends, which lost 0 bases and 3 bases, there was a span of 14 bases. CDR3 DNA sequence: TGCGCCAGCAGCCAAGATTGGGGGCCCAATGACTATGGCTACACCTTC. Its protein is CASSQDWGPNDYGYTF.

The V call is TRBV29-1, the J call TRBJ2-6, with 7 bases fitting TRBD1. Trimming took 0 bases from V and 0 from J; bases not matched to a gene: 8. The CDR3 contains 18 residues. Germline lookup yields CDR1 SQVTM and CDR2 ANQGSEA. The CDR3 nucleotides read TGCAGCGTTGAAGAAGGGATAGGGGGCAGCTCTGGGGCCAACGTCCTGACTTTC. Translated: CSVEEGIGGSSGANVLTF.

The chain is built from TRBV6-5 and TRBJ1-1; 8 bases fit TRBD1. V was pared by 3 bases and J by 8 bases, with 5 bases of the junction left unmatched. The CDR3 loop spans 13 amino acids. The germline gives CDR1 MNHEY, CDR2 SVGAGI. In DNA, the CDR3 is TGTGCCAGCAGTTATGGACAGGGCGCCGAAGCTTTCTTT. Protein sequence: CASSYGQGAEAFF.

The chain couples TRBV5-4 to TRBJ1-2; 7 bases are a match to TRBD1. Germline loops: CDR1 SGHNT, CDR2 YYREEE (reference sequence). CDR3 length equals 14 residues. Unmatched junction bases numbered 9, after V lost 5 bases and J lost 5 bases. In DNA form, the CDR3 reads TGTGCCAGCAGGGAGGGGGCCAAACCTTATGGCTACACCTTC. It codes for CASREGAKPYGYTF.

In this sample, this clone turned up a few times. The chain has TRBV3-1 (or the pseudogene TRBV3-2) and TRBJ1-2; no definite D call. The CDR3 runs 13 residues. Germline V gives CDR1 LGHDT, CDR2 YNNKEL (reference sequence). The V end lost 5 bases, the J end lost 8 bases, and 15 bases lay between the germline ends. This chain's CDR3 is CASSYGSLEGYTF. The CDR3 bases are TGTGCCAGCAGCTACGGGAGCCTGGAAGGCTACACCTTC.

The CDR3 loop reads CATQRSSYNEQFF. Written as DNA, the CDR3 is TGTGCCACCCAGAGGAGCTCCTACAATGAGCAGTTCTTC. V gene TRBV15 combines with J gene TRBJ2-1, with no clear D. Germline CDR1 reads LNHNV; CDR2 reads YYDKDF (reference sequence). The CDR3 extends over 13 amino acids. The germline V and J ends were trimmed by 8 bases and 0 bases, with 8 bases remaining between them.

This rearrangement joins TRBV6-6 to TRBJ2-7; 7 bases match TRBD2. The CDR3 is made up of 15 amino acids. CDR1 and CDR2 (germline): MNHNY, SVGAGI (reference sequence). V gave up 2 bases and J gave up 3 bases; unmatched junction bases: 7. The CDR3 sequence is CASSYEGRALYEQYF. CDR3 DNA sequence: TGTGCCAGCAGTTACGAGGGGAGGGCCCTCTACGAGCAGTACTTC.

J is TRBJ2-1 and V is TRBV6-1; 7 bases agree with TRBD2. Trimming at V came to 2 bases and at J to 0 bases, leaving 4 bases not matched to a gene. The CDR3 sequence is 16 residues long. CDR1 and CDR2 (germline): MNHNS, SASEGT. The CDR3 DNA is TGTGCCAGCAGTGAAAGGCGGGAGAGCTCCTACAATGAGCAGTTCTTC. It yields the protein CASSERRESSYNEQFF.